This T cell receptor (beta chain) was profiled in a study of blood T cell repertoires in COVID-19. Study details: From T cells, B-cell-depleted T cells, or PBMCs came the material, which was cDNA or gDNA.

The CDR3 is 15 amino acids. Germline CDR1 reads MNHEY; CDR2 reads SMNVEV (reference sequence). V shed 3 bases and J shed 2 bases, with 14 bases lying between them. The repertoire was sequenced with immunoSEQ multiplex PCR; TCRdb's copy has only in-frame clones and lacks some. This table has 140,000 to 150,000 clones, roughly 90% appearing once. The genes are TRBV27 and TRBJ2-7, with D unresolved. This receptor was taken from a human donor in a cohort sampled during active COVID-19. Sequencing was done on a sample of peripheral blood. The CDR3 region is CASSLMPGRTYEQYF. The CDR3 DNA reads as TGTGCCAGCAGTTTGATGCCAGGAAGAACCTACGAGCAGTACTTC.